The source of this T cell receptor beta chain is a study of Graves' ophthalmopathy and Graves' hyperthyroidism. General observations from the study: Between ophthalmopathy and stable hyperthyroidism, a 13-signature model drew a separation with 87.88% sensitivity and approximately 77% specificity. Blood repertoires reportedly contained most expanded thyroid clonotypes above 0.001 frequency.

As regards this clonotype: Its specificity is not known.

RNA transcripts provided the template for amplifying TCR beta CDR3 regions. The first round was an RT-PCR with HTBI primers, and the second round was a multiplex PCR. TCRdb ran MiXCR on the multiplex PCR reads and lists one entry per CDR3 protein. This table has hundreds of thousands of distinct CDR3 sequences, about 40% appearing once. CDR3 length: 14 amino acids. Germline CDR1 and CDR2: GTSNPN and SVGIG (reference sequence). V shed 2 bases and J shed 7 bases, with 12 bases lying between them. The source material was peripheral blood. The sequence came from an adult man with Graves' ophthalmopathy. The chain joins TRBV30 to TRBJ1-6; D might be TRBD1 (5 bases). The CDR3 is CAWSLAGYNSPLHF. The DNA of the CDR3 is TGTGCCTGGAGTTTGGCAGGGTACAATTCACCCCTCCACTTT.